The 18 T cell receptor beta chains reported below all come from one sample, sequenced in a study of shared clonotypes between healthy human individuals. The naive CD8 subset, CD45RO-negative cells positively selected for CCR7, excluded terminally differentiated effector memory CD45RA+ cells. Some clones are missing from TCRdb's copy, which holds only in-frame ones; the method was immunoSEQ multiplex PCR. The sample lists nearly 2 million clones; 85% to 95% were seen once. The sequencing input was naive CD8+ T cells sorted from blood. All receptors derive from a young man in good health.

V usage is TRBV28 and J usage is TRBJ2-5; D is undetermined. CDR3 length equals 15 residues. Germline loops: CDR1 MDHEN, CDR2 SYDVKM. Trimming pared 6 bases from V and 1 base from J, leaving 15 bases between. In nucleotides, the CDR3 is TGTGCCAGCAGACCACGGACGGTGCCCCAAGAGACCCAGTACTTC. Translation gives CASRPRTVPQETQYF.

This clone was seen just once. The chain recombines TRBV5-1 with TRBJ2-7; D tentatively reads TRBD1 or TRBD2 (5 bases each). Deletions cut 5 bases from V and 0 bases from J, with 18 bases between. CDR3 length: 16 amino acids. Germline loops: CDR1 SGHRS, CDR2 YFSETQ. Here the CDR3 DNA reads TGCGCCAGCAGTTTTAACACCGGGACGGACTCCTACGAGCAGTACTTC. Translating gives CASSFNTGTDSYEQYF.

The chain recombines TRBV21-1 with TRBJ2-1; the table names TRBD2, a call not compared with the DNA. TRBV21-1 is assigned pseudogene status. The CDR3 is 18 residues long. As DNA, the CDR3 is TGTGCCAGCAGCCCGCATCCCAAGGGGCGGGAGTCGGGGAATGAGCAGTTCTTC. Its translation: CASSPHPKGRESGNEQFF.

The chain carries TRBV7-2 and TRBJ2-5; D is possibly TRBD1 (6 bases). This CDR3 region has 15 residues. In germline, CDR1 is SGHTA, CDR2 FQGNSA. The ends were cut back, 3 bases at V and 3 bases at J, with 14 bases in the middle. CDR3 sequence: CASSFDRRVEETQYF. The CDR3 region has the DNA TGTGCCAGCAGCTTTGACAGGCGAGTAGAAGAGACCCAGTACTTC.

The rearrangement joins TRBV7-9 to TRBJ2-1; 7 nucleotides match TRBD2. The CDR3 spans 17 residues. Germline V CDR1 and CDR2: SEHNR, FQNEAQ (reference sequence). Trimming removed 0 bases from V and 5 bases from J; junction bases left unmatched: 10. This CDR3 reads CASSLAQLAPNDNEQFF. CDR3 nucleotides: TGTGCCAGCAGCTTAGCGCAACTAGCGCCAAATGACAATGAGCAGTTCTTC.

The V call is TRBV2, the J call TRBJ1-4; D unclear. Germline V gene data show CDR1 as SNHLY and CDR2 as FYNNEI. The V end lost 7 bases, the J end lost 8 bases, and 20 bases lay between the germline ends. The CDR3 contains 15 residues. CDR3 coding DNA: TGTGCCAGCATTAAATACGTAGGAGTGAACGAAAAACTGTTTTTT. Residues: CASIKYVGVNEKLFF.

This chain connects TRBV2 to TRBJ2-7; TRBD2 matches at 12 bases. The CDR3 sequence is 15 residues long. CDR1 and CDR2 from the germline V gene are SNHLY and FYNNEI. V dropped 6 bases and J dropped 5; count of bases not matched to a gene: 8. The DNA for the CDR3 is TGTGCCAGCAGGGAGACTAGCGGGAGTTTCAACGAGCAGTACTTC. Encoded protein: CASRETSGSFNEQYF. The full variable domain, its missing parts supplied by reference TRBV2 and TRBJ2-7, is EPEVTQTPSHQVTQMGQEVILRCVPISNHLYFYWYRQILGQKVEFLVSFYNNEISEKSEIFDDQFSVERPDGSNFTLKIRSTKLEDSAMYFCASRETSGSFNEQYFGPGTRLTVT.

CDR3 coding DNA: TGTGCCTGGAGCGCCAACCCCCGGGACAGCAATCAGCCCCAGCATTTT. Translated, it gives CAWSANPRDSNQPQHF. The chain links TRBV30 to TRBJ1-5, with TRBD1 as a possible D gene (5 bases). CDR3 length equals 16 residues. V was cut by 3 bases and J by 1 base, with 16 bases left in between. The germline V gene encodes CDR1 GTSNPN and CDR2 SVGIG (reference sequence).

The chain carries TRBV13 and TRBJ2-7; D remains unclear. The V end was cut by 5 bases, the J end by 3 bases, with 14 bases between. In germline, CDR1 is PRHDT, CDR2 FYEKMQ (reference sequence). The CDR3 extends over 14 amino acids. In DNA form, the CDR3 reads TGTGCCAGCAGCCGGAGAGATAGGGTCTACGAGCAGTACTTC. Amino acids: CASSRRDRVYEQYF.

The chain has TRBV7-6 and TRBJ2-7; D gene ambiguous. CDR1 SGHVS and CDR2 FNYEAQ come from the germline V gene. Trimming stripped 1 base from V and 6 bases from J, with 10 bases between. CDR3 size: 13 residues. The CDR3 DNA reads TGTGCCAGCAGCTTAGTAGTAGCTGCCGAGCAGTACTTC. Translation: CASSLVVAAEQYF.

The V and J genes are TRBV4-1 and TRBJ2-7; TRBD2 aligns across 12 bases. The CDR3 consists of 17 residues. Germline CDR1 and CDR2: MGHRA and YSYEKL. V shed 0 bases, J shed 3 bases, and the junction held 6 bases outside the gene matches. The DNA of the CDR3 is TGCGCCAGCAGCCAAGATTTCTGGACTAGCGGGGTCTACGAGCAGTACTTC. It encodes CASSQDFWTSGVYEQYF.

Concerning this clone itself: Other DNA sequences in the same sample also yield this CDR3. The chain employs TRBV7-9 and TRBJ2-1, with 12 bases lining up with TRBD2. Per the germline V gene, CDR1 is SEHNR and CDR2 is FQNEAQ (reference sequence). The V gene end was trimmed by 5 bases and the J gene end by 0 bases; junction bases not matched to a gene: 5. The CDR3 is 17 amino acids. The CDR3 bases are TGTGCCAGCAGCCCCCGGACTAGCGGGGTCTCCTACAATGAGCAGTTCTTC. Its protein product is CASSPRTSGVSYNEQFF.

The chain carries TRBV9 and TRBJ2-1, with D tentatively TRBD1 or TRBD2 (5 bases each). The CDR3 runs 15 residues. CDR1 SGDLS and CDR2 YYNGEE come from the germline V gene. V was shortened by 3 bases and J by 9 bases, with 19 bases between the two germline ends. The CDR3 bases are TGTGCCAGCAGCGCCTACGGGAAAGGTAGGGGTGAGCAGTTCTTC. Translating it yields CASSAYGKGRGEQFF. The variable domain in full, with the rest retrieved from reference TRBV9 and TRBJ2-1, is DSGVTQTPKHLITATGQRVTLRCSPRSGDLSVYWYQQSLDQGLQFLIQYYNGEERAKGNILERFSAQQFPDLHSELNLSSLELGDSALYFCASSAYGKGRGEQFFGPGTRLTVL.

The CDR3 DNA follows: TGCGCCAGCAGCTTGTCAGGGGGCGCCTACAATGAGCAGTTCTTC. It encodes CASSLSGGAYNEQFF. The gene calls are TRBV5-1 and TRBJ2-1; 8 positions match TRBD1. The CDR3 loop spans 15 amino acids. V lost 1 base to trimming and J lost 2 bases; unmatched junction nucleotides: 2. Germline V gives CDR1 SGHRS, CDR2 YFSETQ.

The V and J genes are TRBV19 and TRBJ1-5; no clear D gene. The CDR3 is 14 amino acids. The germline CDR1 and CDR2 sequences are LNHDA and SQIVND (reference sequence). V lost 0 bases and J 6 bases, leaving 9 bases between the germline ends. CDR3 amino acids: CASSIDLEAQPQHF. The CDR3 region has the DNA TGTGCCAGTAGTATAGACCTTGAGGCTCAGCCCCAGCATTTT.

The chain uses TRBV13 and TRBJ2-1; 14 bases fit TRBD2. With 5 bases clipped from V and 9 bases from J, the junction kept 12 bases outside the gene matches. Germline V CDR1 and CDR2: PRHDT, FYEKMQ (reference sequence). The CDR3 runs 17 residues. For the CDR3, the DNA is TGTGCCAGCAGCCCCACGGGACTAGCGGGAGATTGGGGTGAGCAGTTCTTC. Its translation: CASSPTGLAGDWGEQFF.

Worth noting for this clone: The sample holds other DNA sequences that translate to the same CDR3. The chain links TRBV7-9 to TRBJ2-7; D not resolved. This CDR3 comprises 12 residues. Germline V gene lookup returns CDR1 SEHNR and CDR2 FQNEAQ (reference sequence). Between the trimmed V and J ends, which lost 4 bases and 1 base, there was a span of 5 bases. Written as DNA, the CDR3 is TGTGCCAGCAGCTCGGAGTCCTACGAGCAGTACTTC. Amino acids: CASSSESYEQYF.

This chain links TRBV6-6 with TRBJ1-6, with TRBD1 matching over 10 bases. The length of the CDR3 is 14 residues. Germline values: CDR1 MNHNY, CDR2 SVGAGI (reference sequence). J was trimmed by 9 bases and V by 2 bases; bases with no gene match: 1. The CDR3 is CASSYGQGGSPLHF. CDR3 DNA: TGTGCCAGCAGTTACGGACAGGGGGGTTCACCCCTCCACTTT.